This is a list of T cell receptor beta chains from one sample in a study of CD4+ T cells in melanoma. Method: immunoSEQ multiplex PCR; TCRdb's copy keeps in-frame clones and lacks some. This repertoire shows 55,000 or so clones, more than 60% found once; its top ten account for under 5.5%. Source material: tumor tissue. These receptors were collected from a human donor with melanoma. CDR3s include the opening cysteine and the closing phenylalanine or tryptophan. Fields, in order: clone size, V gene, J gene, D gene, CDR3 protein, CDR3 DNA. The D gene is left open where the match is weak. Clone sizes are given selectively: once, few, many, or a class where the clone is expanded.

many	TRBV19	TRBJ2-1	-	CASSPGTPGDHEQFF	TGTGCCAGTAGTCCTGGGACACCGGGAGATCATGAGCAGTTCTTC
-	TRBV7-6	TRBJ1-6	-	CASSLTGGGSDSPLHF	TGTGCCAGCAGCTTGACCGGAGGGGGGAGCGATTCACCCCTCCACTTT
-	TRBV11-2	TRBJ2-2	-	CASSLQRGTGELFF	TGTGCCAGCAGCTTACAGAGGGGGACCGGGGAGCTGTTTTTT
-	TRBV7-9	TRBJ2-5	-	CASSQTMGASKQETQYF	TGTGCCAGCAGCCAAACGATGGGGGCTAGCAAACAAGAGACCCAGTACTTC
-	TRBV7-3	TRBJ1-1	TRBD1	CASSPGQMNTEAFF	TGTGCCAGCAGTCCGGGACAGATGAACACTGAAGCTTTCTTT
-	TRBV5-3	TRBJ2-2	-	CARSLDRGGENTGELFF	TGTGCCAGAAGCTTGGATCGTGGGGGTGAGAACACCGGGGAGCTGTTTTTT
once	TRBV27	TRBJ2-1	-	CASSLGGSSYNEQFF	TGTGCCAGCAGTCTCGGGGGAAGCTCCTACAATGAGCAGTTCTTC
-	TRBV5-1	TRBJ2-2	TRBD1	CASIGQVNTGELFF	TGCGCCAGCATTGGACAGGTGAACACCGGGGAGCTGTTTTTT
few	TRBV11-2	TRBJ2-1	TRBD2	CASSLGGGEQFF	TGTGCCAGCAGCTTAGGGGGGGGAGAGCAGTTCTTC
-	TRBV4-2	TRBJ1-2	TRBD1	CASSLRDRASGYTF	TGTGCCAGCAGCTTAAGGGACAGGGCCTCTGGCTACACCTTC
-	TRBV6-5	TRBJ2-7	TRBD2	CASSYAGVEQYF	TGTGCCAGCAGTTACGCGGGGGTCGAGCAGTACTTC
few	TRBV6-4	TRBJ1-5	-	CASSEVRNQPQHF	TGTGCCAGCAGTGAAGTGAGAAATCAGCCCCAGCATTTT
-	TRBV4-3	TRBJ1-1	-	CASSQDPAGTYTEAFF	TGCGCCAGCAGCCAAGATCCCGCAGGAACCTACACTGAAGCTTTCTTT
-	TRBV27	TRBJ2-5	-	CASSLLRDIRSEKGQYF	TGTGCCAGCAGTTTATTGAGGGACATTCGGTCGGAAAAGGGCCAGTACTTC
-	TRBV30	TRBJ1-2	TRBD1	CAWISRGLDGYTF	TGTGCCTGGATATCCAGGGGGCTTGATGGCTACACCTTC
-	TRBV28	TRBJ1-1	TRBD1	CASSSGGAMNTEAFF	TGTGCCAGCAGTTCAGGGGGCGCGATGAACACTGAAGCTTTCTTT
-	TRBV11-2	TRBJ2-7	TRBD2	CASSLFPGGAYEQYF	TGTGCCAGCAGCTTATTTCCTGGGGGGGCCTACGAGCAGTACTTC
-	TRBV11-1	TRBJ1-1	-	CASSSQMNTEAFF	TGTGCCAGCAGCTCCCAGATGAACACTGAAGCTTTCTTT
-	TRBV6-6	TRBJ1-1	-	CASSHRFANTEAFF	TGTGCCAGCAGTCACAGGTTCGCGAACACTGAAGCTTTCTTT
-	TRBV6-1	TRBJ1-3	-	CASRTEFFSGNTIYF	TGTGCCAGCAGGACAGAGTTCTTCTCTGGAAACACCATATATTTT
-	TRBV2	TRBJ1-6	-	CASSSRGGQNSPLHF	TGTGCCAGCAGTAGTAGGGGGGGGCAGAATTCACCCCTCCACTTT
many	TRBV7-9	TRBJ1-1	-	CASIPGGTEAFF	TGTGCCAGCATCCCTGGGGGGACTGAAGCTTTCTTT
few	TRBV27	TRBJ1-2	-	CASTTPPPGLYGYTF	TGTGCCAGCACCACCCCCCCGCCAGGCTTGTATGGCTACACCTTC
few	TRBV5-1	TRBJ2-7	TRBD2	CASSLAVAGGPRYEQYF	TGCGCCAGCAGCTTGGCGGTAGCGGGGGGGCCACGCTACGAGCAGTACTTC
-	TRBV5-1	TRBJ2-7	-	CASRRGNYEQYF	TGCGCCAGCAGAAGGGGCAACTACGAGCAGTACTTC
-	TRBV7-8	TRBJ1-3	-	CASSPRGQPSGNTIYF	TGTGCCAGCAGCCCACGGGGCCAGCCCTCTGGAAACACCATATATTTT
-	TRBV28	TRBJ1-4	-	CASSSGQLSGANEKLFF	TGTGCCAGCAGTTCTGGGCAGCTATCCGGGGCTAATGAAAAACTGTTTTTT
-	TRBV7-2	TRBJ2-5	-	CASSLAGHQETQYF	TGTGCCAGCAGCTTAGCCGGACACCAAGAGACCCAGTACTTC